This TCR beta chain was observed in a study of T cells expressing NK-cell markers. About the research overall: Just one sequenced donor of eight was HCMV-seronegative, while seven were seropositive.

The CDR3 sequence is 15 residues long. Germline V gene sequence: CDR1 SGHRS, CDR2 YFSETQ. TCR beta libraries carry UMIs added by 5'RACE template switching. Using the 5' RACE reads, TCRdb records one entry per CDR3 protein without DNA. This table lists about 260,000 distinct CDR3 sequences. On this clonotype: Its antigen is unknown.

General study points: Researchers report these clonotypes also headed the CD3+CD56-NKG2C+ fraction in four donors. Expanded NKG2C+ T cell clones had unclear HCMV specificity.

Source material: blood T cells: a sorted CD56 or NKG2C T cell subset, CD4+ or CD8+ T cells, or bulk PBMC T cells (not recorded which). The source is a man aged 18 to 30 in good health. The chain links TRBV5-1 to TRBJ2-1; TCRdb outputs TRBD1, but without DNA this stays unchecked. The CDR3 sequence is CASSIDGGIYNEQFF.